The entry below describes one T cell receptor beta chain. Its target is not known. The CDR3 totals 13 residues. The ends were cut back, 7 bases at V and 2 bases at J, with 13 bases in the middle. Germline V gene lookup returns CDR1 GTSNPN and CDR2 SVGIG (reference sequence). This sample stems from a study of cytomegalovirus exposure and HLA in healthy donors. Study overall: When 350 to 400 donors were genotyped, just over 80% of them were found to fall in the Caucasian-associated ancestry cluster. Findings and caveats of the study: It was reported in a later analysis that an Asian-associated ancestry cluster showed fewer N-insertions than the approximately 700-donor mean. Analyses of presence and absence presupposed an approximately uniform sequencing depth across donors.

The PCR had 60 Vbeta and 13 Jbeta primers. The method was immunoSEQ multiplex PCR; TCRdb's version includes in-frame clones alone and lacks a portion of them. This sample has more than 150,000 clones, with around 80% found just once. The source of this sequence is a woman between 45 and 65 years old in good health and CMV-seropositive. The source material was PBMCs. V gene TRBV30 combines with J gene TRBJ2-3, with D possibly TRBD2 on 6 matching bases. CDR3 DNA sequence: TGTGCCTCAGCGGGTCGGGCCACAGATACGCAGTATTTT. It yields the protein CASAGRATDTQYF.